This T cell receptor (beta chain) was obtained from a study of T cells in Graves' hyperthyroidism and ophthalmopathy. Study-wide results and limits: Ophthalmopathy was predicted by the model a median of approximately 6 months ahead of onset.

TCR beta CDR3 regions were amplified from RNA. The primer set for the first-round RT-PCR of the TCR CDR3 was HTBI. TCRdb called the multiplex PCR reads again in MiXCR, with one record for every CDR3 protein. This sample yields fewer than 900,000 distinct CDR3 sequences, of which around 17% are seen a single time; under 9.5% belongs to the top ten. In patients aged 18 to 65, hyperthyroidism was newly diagnosed, with duration under 2 months. As to this clonotype: Antigen: not known. A read error may account for a junction end that differs from germline.

Germline loops: CDR1 ENHRY, CDR2 SYGVKD. The CDR3 spans 13 residues. The chain combines TRBV10-3 with TRBJ1-6; D unresolved. Sample: blood. The origin of this receptor is a man younger than 35 with Graves' hyperthyroidism. The CDR3 DNA sequence: TGTGCCATCAGGGGCGCGAAGGATTCACTCCTCCACTTT. Protein product: CAIRGAKDSLLHF.